Following are 24 T cell receptor beta chains from one sample sequenced in a study of shared clonotypes between healthy human individuals. Here immunoSEQ multiplex PCR was the method, and the copy in TCRdb shows in-frame clones only, minus some. This table has a few hundred thousand clones, around 97% appearing once. Sample: naive CD4+ T cells sorted from blood. The sample's subset: CD45RA+ positively selected. The receptors were sampled from a woman aged 30 to 39 in good health.

The V and J genes are TRBV11-3 and TRBJ2-7; a weak D match, TRBD2 (7 bases). Trimming pared 1 base from V and 5 bases from J, leaving 15 bases between. This CDR3 contains 15 residues. Germline V CDR1 and CDR2: SGHNT, YENEEA. CDR3 sequence: CASSLGGGGSHEQYF. Written as DNA, the CDR3 is TGTGCCAGCAGCTTAGGAGGGGGAGGGTCCCACGAGCAGTACTTC. The variable domain in full, completed from reference TRBV11-3 and TRBJ2-7, reads EAGVVQSPRYKIIEKKQPVAFWCNPISGHNTLYWYLQNLGQGPELLIRYENEEAVDDSQLPKDRFSAERLKGVDSTLKIQPAELGDSAVYLCASSLGGGGSHEQYFGPGTRLTVT.

The CDR3 sequence is CASSVTGTGYYEQYF. DNA of the CDR3: TGTGCCAGCAGTGTGACAGGGACGGGGTACTACGAGCAGTACTTC. The chain recombines TRBV28 with TRBJ2-7; 7 bases are shared with TRBD1. Germline V gene lookup returns CDR1 MDHEN and CDR2 SYDVKM. This CDR3 region has 15 residues. With V trimmed by 5 bases and J by 3 bases, 10 bases remained unmatched.

V gene TRBV20-1 combines with J gene TRBJ2-5, with D unclear. Germline CDR1 reads DFQATT; CDR2 reads SNEGSKA (reference sequence). Trimming stripped 6 bases from V and 5 bases from J, with 10 bases between. This CDR3 spans 11 amino acids. CDR3 in amino acids: CSAFFLETQYF. CDR3 DNA sequence: TGCAGTGCCTTTTTCCTGGAGACCCAGTACTTC.

This sequence joins TRBV25-1 and TRBJ1-6, with D unresolved. CDR1 MGHDK and CDR2 SYGVNS come from the germline V gene. The CDR3 has 14 residues. Between the trimmed V and J ends, which lost 8 bases and 5 bases, there was a span of 13 bases. The CDR3 DNA is TGTGCCAGCCGCCGCCCTGGCAATAATTCACCCCTCCACTTT. Protein sequence: CASRRPGNNSPLHF.

CDR3 protein: CASSPRERAPRGYTF. DNA of the CDR3: TGTGCCAGCTCACCACGAGAAAGGGCCCCTCGAGGCTACACCTTC. The J gene is TRBJ1-2, the V gene TRBV18; the D is unclear. Germline lookup yields CDR1 KGHSH and CDR2 LQKENI. This CDR3 comprises 15 residues. Trimming stripped 1 base from V and 8 bases from J, with 17 bases between.

This clone has just one count. The chain joins TRBV7-2 to TRBJ2-3, with 7 bases matching TRBD1. CDR3 length equals 14 residues. After removal of 0 bases from V and 5 bases from J, the junction contained 2 bases not matched to a gene. Germline V CDR1 and CDR2: SGHTA, FQGNSA. CDR3 amino acids: CASSLANRGDTQYF. As DNA, the CDR3 is TGTGCCAGCAGCTTAGCTAACAGGGGAGATACGCAGTATTTT.

The chain links TRBV5-8 to TRBJ2-7; D gene uncertain. The CDR3 covers 13 residues. V lost 3 bases to trimming and J lost 4 bases, with 11 bases between them. Germline CDR1 reads SGHTS; CDR2 reads YDEGEE. CDR3 DNA sequence: TGTGCCAGCAGCTCACGACCACGGTACGAGCAGTACTTC. It yields the protein CASSSRPRYEQYF.

The chain employs TRBV27 and TRBJ2-1, with D perhaps being TRBD1 or TRBD2 (5 bases each). This CDR3 has 15 residues. Trimming pared 6 bases from V and 7 bases from J, leaving 19 bases between. The germline gives CDR1 MNHEY, CDR2 SMNVEV (reference sequence). The CDR3 loop is CASSPRPGPSNEQFF. DNA for the CDR3: TGTGCCAGCAGCCCGAGACCGGGACCGTCTAATGAGCAGTTCTTC.

In regard to this clone: The sample carries other DNA sequences with the same CDR3. The gene calls are TRBV5-1 and TRBJ2-3, with D hard to call. The germline V gene has CDR1 SGHRS and CDR2 YFSETQ. The CDR3 length is 15 residues. The V end lost 0 bases, the J end lost 0 bases, and 8 bases lay between the germline ends. The CDR3 reads CASSLGQSSTDTQYF. The CDR3 nucleotides are TGCGCCAGCAGCTTGGGGCAGTCTAGCACAGATACGCAGTATTTT.

The table lists this clone with a count of one. J is TRBJ2-7 and V is TRBV11-2, with a possible D match to TRBD2 (5 bases). Germline assignment: CDR1 SGHAT and CDR2 FQNNGV. This CDR3 has 12 amino acids. Trimming took off 2 bases at V and 6 bases at J, with 8 bases between the two ends. The CDR3 loop reads CASSLSGVEQYF. The CDR3 nucleotides are TGTGCCAGCAGCTTATCCGGGGTCGAGCAGTACTTC. The full variable domain, with the rest looked up from reference TRBV11-2 and TRBJ2-7, is EAGVAQSPRYKIIEKRQSVAFWCNPISGHATLYWYQQILGQGPKLLIQFQNNGVVDDSQLPKDRFSAERLKGVDSTLKIQPAKLEDSAVYLCASSLSGVEQYFGPGTRLTVT.

The rearrangement uses TRBV6-5 and TRBJ2-7, with unresolved D. The length of the CDR3 is 13 residues. V was clipped by 0 bases and J by 2 bases, with 5 bases between them. The germline V gene has CDR1 MNHEY and CDR2 SVGAGI. This CDR3 is CASSYSLAYEQYF. The CDR3 DNA sequence: TGTGCCAGCAGTTACTCCCTAGCCTACGAGCAGTACTTC.

This rearrangement joins TRBV2 to TRBJ2-1, with TRBD2 matching 9 bases. This CDR3 is built from 15 residues. CDR1 SNHLY and CDR2 FYNNEI come from the germline V gene. Unmatched junction bases numbered 9, after V lost 3 bases and J lost 9 bases. The CDR3 DNA reads as TGTGCCAGCAGTGAGGGACTAGCCGCTACAGTTGAGCAGTTCTTC. Its protein is CASSEGLAATVEQFF. Combining the CDR3 with reference TRBV2 and TRBJ2-1 gives the whole variable domain EPEVTQTPSHQVTQMGQEVILRCVPISNHLYFYWYRQILGQKVEFLVSFYNNEISEKSEIFDDQFSVERPDGSNFTLKIRSTKLEDSAMYFCASSEGLAATVEQFFGPGTRLTVL.

This chain joins TRBV7-8 and TRBJ1-1; TRBD1 matches at 9 bases. CDR3 length: 15 residues. V was clipped by 5 bases and J by 3 bases; unmatched bases: 7. Germline assignment: CDR1 SGHVS and CDR2 FQNEAQ. The CDR3 here is CASSRWTGEDTEAFF. In DNA, the CDR3 is TGTGCCAGCAGCAGGTGGACAGGGGAAGACACTGAAGCTTTCTTT.

The chain couples TRBV2 to TRBJ1-2; TRBD1 might be the D (6 bases). V lost 8 bases to trimming and J lost 8 bases, with 27 bases between them. CDR3 length: 16 residues. CDR1 is SNHLY and CDR2 is FYNNEI in the germline V gene. CDR3 nucleotide sequence: TGTGCCAGCGATTACGCAGGGGCCCTAATCGGGAAAGGCTACACCTTC. Translating gives CASDYAGALIGKGYTF. Full variable domain (outside the CDR3, taken from reference TRBV2 and TRBJ1-2): EPEVTQTPSHQVTQMGQEVILRCVPISNHLYFYWYRQILGQKVEFLVSFYNNEISEKSEIFDDQFSVERPDGSNFTLKIRSTKLEDSAMYFCASDYAGALIGKGYTFGSGTRLTVV.

CDR3 amino acids: CASIEGGYEQYF. CDR3 DNA: TGTGCCAGCATCGAGGGAGGCTACGAGCAGTACTTC. The J gene is TRBJ2-7, the V gene TRBV2, with D tentatively TRBD2 (6 bases). Germline CDR1 SNHLY, CDR2 FYNNEI. The CDR3 is 12 amino acids. Trimming removed 7 bases from V and 3 bases from J, with 10 bases in between. The full variable domain, rest sourced from reference TRBV2 and TRBJ2-7, is EPEVTQTPSHQVTQMGQEVILRCVPISNHLYFYWYRQILGQKVEFLVSFYNNEISEKSEIFDDQFSVERPDGSNFTLKIRSTKLEDSAMYFCASIEGGYEQYFGPGTRLTVT.

The chain links TRBV27 to TRBJ1-3; D is perhaps TRBD1 (5 bases). The CDR3 has 16 amino acids. The V end was cut by 6 bases, the J end by 0 bases, with 15 bases between. The germline CDR1 and CDR2 sequences are MNHEY and SMNVEV (reference sequence). In DNA form, the CDR3 reads TGTGCCAGCAGCCGGGGGGGGGTCCACTCTGGAAACACCATATATTTT. Encoded protein: CASSRGGVHSGNTIYF.

This chain joins TRBV7-9 and TRBJ2-1, with 11 positions matching TRBD2. Unmatched junction bases numbered 12, after V lost 3 bases and J lost 8 bases. This CDR3 is 17 amino acids long. The V gene's germline CDR1 is SEHNR and CDR2 FQNEAQ (reference sequence). DNA for the CDR3: TGTGCCAGCAGCTTCAGTCTAGCGGGAGGCTCCCCTGATGAGCAGTTCTTC. Protein sequence: CASSFSLAGGSPDEQFF.

The CDR3 DNA reads TGCGCCAGCAGCGGCGGACAGGGGCCTAGTCGATTCTACGAGCAGTACTTC. This sequence encodes CASSGGQGPSRFYEQYF. The gene calls are TRBV5-1 and TRBJ2-7, with 9 positions matching TRBD1. The CDR3 consists of 17 residues. Germline CDR1 SGHRS, CDR2 YFSETQ. V lost 4 bases and J lost 3; bases outside the gene matches: 14.

The chain couples TRBV5-1 to TRBJ2-7, with 9 nucleotides matching TRBD2. J gave up 5 bases and V 0 bases, and 6 bases lay outside the gene matches. CDR1 is SGHRS, CDR2 YFSETQ, per germline. This CDR3 comprises 15 residues. CDR3 sequence reads: CASSLGSSGINEQYF. In DNA, the CDR3 is TGCGCCAGCAGCTTGGGGTCTAGCGGGATAAACGAGCAGTACTTC.

The genes are TRBV27 and TRBJ2-2; 14 nucleotides line up with TRBD2. Germline assignment: CDR1 MNHEY and CDR2 SMNVEV (reference sequence). The CDR3 loop spans 21 amino acids. The J segment lost 2 bases and the V segment lost 5 bases, leaving 16 bases of the junction unmatched. The CDR3 bases are TGTGCCAGCAGTACCTTACTGACTAGCGGGAGGGCCCGTAAAAACACCGGGGAGCTGTTTTTT. It codes for CASSTLLTSGRARKNTGELFF.

The chain recombines TRBV2 with TRBJ2-1, with 11 bases aligning to TRBD2. CDR3 length: 15 amino acids. Germline CDR1 is SNHLY and CDR2 is FYNNEI. With 7 bases clipped from V and 10 bases from J, the junction kept 12 bases outside the gene matches. This CDR3 reads CASTLPLAGGEEQFF. DNA of the CDR3: TGTGCCAGCACTCTCCCCCTAGCGGGAGGCGAAGAGCAGTTCTTC. Drawing the rest from reference TRBV2 and TRBJ2-1, the complete variable domain is EPEVTQTPSHQVTQMGQEVILRCVPISNHLYFYWYRQILGQKVEFLVSFYNNEISEKSEIFDDQFSVERPDGSNFTLKIRSTKLEDSAMYFCASTLPLAGGEEQFFGPGTRLTVL.

This clone appeared once. This rearrangement joins TRBV27 to TRBJ2-7; D unclear. The CDR3 is made up of 13 amino acids. Trimming cost V 5 bases and J 0 bases, with 8 bases left between them. CDR1 MNHEY and CDR2 SMNVEV come from the germline V gene (reference sequence). The CDR3 nucleotides are TGTGCCAGCAGTGACACCTACTCCTACGAGCAGTACTTC. It codes for CASSDTYSYEQYF.

This chain connects TRBV11-3 to TRBJ1-5, with no clear D. CDR1 SGHNT and CDR2 YENEEA come from the germline V gene. The germline V and J ends were trimmed by 1 base and 2 bases, with 9 bases remaining between them. The CDR3 has 15 residues. The CDR3 protein is CASSLGSGGNQPQHF. The CDR3 nucleotides are TGTGCCAGCAGCTTAGGCTCCGGGGGCAATCAGCCCCAGCATTTT.

Here the CDR3 reads CATLFAGGARYNEQFF. As DNA, the CDR3 is TGTGCCACTCTCTTCGCCGGGGGGGCTCGGTACAATGAGCAGTTCTTC. The V call is TRBV28, the J call TRBJ2-1; 8 bases are a match to TRBD2. Trimming cost V 10 bases and J 4 bases; bases outside gene matches: 15. The CDR3 contains 16 residues. CDR1 is MDHEN and CDR2 is SYDVKM in the germline V gene. The full variable domain, in which reference TRBV28 and TRBJ2-1 provide the parts outside the CDR3, is DVKVTQSSRYLVKRTGEKVFLECVQDMDHENMFWYRQDPGLGLRLIYFSYDVKMKEKGDIPEGYSVSREKKERFSLILESASTNQTSMYLCATLFAGGARYNEQFFGPGTRLTVL.